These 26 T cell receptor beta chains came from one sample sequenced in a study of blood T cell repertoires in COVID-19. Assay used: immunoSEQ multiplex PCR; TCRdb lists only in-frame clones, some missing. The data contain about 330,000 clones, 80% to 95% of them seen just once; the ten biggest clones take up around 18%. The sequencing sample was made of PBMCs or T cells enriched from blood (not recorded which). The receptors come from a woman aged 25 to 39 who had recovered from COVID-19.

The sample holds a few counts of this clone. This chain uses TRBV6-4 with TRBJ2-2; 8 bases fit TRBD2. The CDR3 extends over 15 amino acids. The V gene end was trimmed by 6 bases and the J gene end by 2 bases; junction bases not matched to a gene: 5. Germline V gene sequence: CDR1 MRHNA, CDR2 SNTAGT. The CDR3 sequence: CASSEAGANTGELFF. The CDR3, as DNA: TGTGCCAGCAGCGAAGCGGGAGCCAACACCGGGGAGCTGTTTTTT.

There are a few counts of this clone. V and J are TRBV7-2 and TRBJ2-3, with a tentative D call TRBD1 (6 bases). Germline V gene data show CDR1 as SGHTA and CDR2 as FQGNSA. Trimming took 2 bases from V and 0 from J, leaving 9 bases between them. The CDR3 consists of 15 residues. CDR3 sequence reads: CASSLSGQSTDTQYF. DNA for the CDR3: TGTGCCAGCAGCTTAAGCGGACAGAGCACAGATACGCAGTATTTT.

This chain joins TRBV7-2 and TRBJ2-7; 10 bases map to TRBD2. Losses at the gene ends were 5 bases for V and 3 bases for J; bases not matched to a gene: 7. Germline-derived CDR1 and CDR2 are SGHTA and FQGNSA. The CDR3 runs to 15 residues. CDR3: CASSRSSGGNYEQYF. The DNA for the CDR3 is TGTGCCAGCAGCCGCTCTAGCGGGGGAAACTACGAGCAGTACTTC.

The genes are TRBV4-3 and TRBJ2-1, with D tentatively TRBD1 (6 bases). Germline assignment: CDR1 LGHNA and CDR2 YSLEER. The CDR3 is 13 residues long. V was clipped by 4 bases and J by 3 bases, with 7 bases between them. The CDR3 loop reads CASSRTVYNEQFF. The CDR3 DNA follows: TGCGCCAGCAGCCGGACAGTCTACAATGAGCAGTTCTTC.

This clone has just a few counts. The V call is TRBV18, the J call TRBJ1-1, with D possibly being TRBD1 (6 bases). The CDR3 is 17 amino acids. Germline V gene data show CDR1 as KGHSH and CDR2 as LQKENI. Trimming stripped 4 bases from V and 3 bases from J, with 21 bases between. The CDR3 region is CASSRVGGARTDTEAFF. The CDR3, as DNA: TGTGCCAGCTCACGGGTTGGGGGGGCCAGGACGGACACTGAAGCTTTCTTT.

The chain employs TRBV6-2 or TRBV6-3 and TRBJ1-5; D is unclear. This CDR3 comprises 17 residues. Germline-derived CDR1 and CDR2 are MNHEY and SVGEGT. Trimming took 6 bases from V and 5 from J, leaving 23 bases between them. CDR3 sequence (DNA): TGTGCCAGCAGCCAAATCAAAGGACGGTTGGGAGATCAGCCCCAGCATTTT. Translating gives CASSQIKGRLGDQPQHF.

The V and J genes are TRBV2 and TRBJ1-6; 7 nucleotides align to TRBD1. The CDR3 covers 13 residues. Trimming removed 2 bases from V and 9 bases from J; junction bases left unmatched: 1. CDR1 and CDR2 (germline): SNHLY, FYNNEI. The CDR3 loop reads CASSENRGSPLHF. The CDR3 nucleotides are TGTGCCAGCAGTGAAAACAGGGGTTCACCCCTCCACTTT.

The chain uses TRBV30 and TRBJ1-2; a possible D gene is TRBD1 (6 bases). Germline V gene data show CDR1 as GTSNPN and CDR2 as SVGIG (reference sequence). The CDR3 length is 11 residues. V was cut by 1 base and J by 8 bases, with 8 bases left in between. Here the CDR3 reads CAWSGQGGYTF. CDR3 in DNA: TGTGCCTGGAGTGGGCAGGGGGGCTACACCTTC.

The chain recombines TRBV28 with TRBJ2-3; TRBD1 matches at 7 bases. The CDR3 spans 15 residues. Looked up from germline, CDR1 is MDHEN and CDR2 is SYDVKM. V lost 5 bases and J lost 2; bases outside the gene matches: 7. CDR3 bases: TGTGCCAGCAGTCCCTCGGGACAGACCACAGATACGCAGTATTTT. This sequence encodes CASSPSGQTTDTQYF.

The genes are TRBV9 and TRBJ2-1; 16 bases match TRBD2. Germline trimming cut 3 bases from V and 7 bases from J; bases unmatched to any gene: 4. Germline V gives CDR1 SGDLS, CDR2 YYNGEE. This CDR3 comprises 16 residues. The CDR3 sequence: CASSGGLAGGLNEQFF. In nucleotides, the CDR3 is TGTGCCAGCAGCGGGGGACTAGCGGGAGGGTTAAATGAGCAGTTCTTC.

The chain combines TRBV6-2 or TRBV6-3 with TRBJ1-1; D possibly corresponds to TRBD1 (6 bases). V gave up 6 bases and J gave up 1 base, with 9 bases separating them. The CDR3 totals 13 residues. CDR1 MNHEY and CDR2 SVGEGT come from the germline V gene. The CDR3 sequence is CASSDRPNTEAFF. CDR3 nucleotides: TGTGCCAGCAGCGACAGGCCGAACACTGAAGCTTTCTTT.

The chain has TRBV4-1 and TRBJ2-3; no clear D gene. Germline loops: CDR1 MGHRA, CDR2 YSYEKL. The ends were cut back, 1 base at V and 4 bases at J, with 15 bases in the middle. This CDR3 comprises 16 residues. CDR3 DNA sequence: TGCGCCAGCAGCCAAGCCTTGCTCGCGAGATCAGATACGCAGTATTTT. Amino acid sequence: CASSQALLARSDTQYF.

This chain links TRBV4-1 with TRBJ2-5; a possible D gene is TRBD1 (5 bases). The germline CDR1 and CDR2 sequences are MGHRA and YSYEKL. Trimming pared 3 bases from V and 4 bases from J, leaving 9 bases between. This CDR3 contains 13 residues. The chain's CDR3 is CASSQGLLETQYF. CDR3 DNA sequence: TGCGCCAGCAGCCAGGGGCTTTTAGAGACCCAGTACTTC.

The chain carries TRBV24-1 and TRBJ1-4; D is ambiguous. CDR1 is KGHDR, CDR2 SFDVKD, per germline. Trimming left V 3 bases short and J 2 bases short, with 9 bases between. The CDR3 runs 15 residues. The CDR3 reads CATSDPDITNEKLFF. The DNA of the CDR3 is TGTGCCACCAGTGATCCCGACATTACTAATGAAAAACTGTTTTTT.

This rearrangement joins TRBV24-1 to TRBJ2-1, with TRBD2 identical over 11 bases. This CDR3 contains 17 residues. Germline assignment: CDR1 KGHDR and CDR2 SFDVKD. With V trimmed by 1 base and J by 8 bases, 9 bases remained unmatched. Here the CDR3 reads CATSDLTSGSILHEQFF. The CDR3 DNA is TGTGCCACCAGTGATTTAACTAGCGGGAGTATCCTCCATGAGCAGTTCTTC.

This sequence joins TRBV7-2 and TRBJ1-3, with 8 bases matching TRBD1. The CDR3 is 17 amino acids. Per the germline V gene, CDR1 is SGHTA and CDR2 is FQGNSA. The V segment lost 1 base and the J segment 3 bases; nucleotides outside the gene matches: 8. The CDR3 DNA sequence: TGTGCCAGCAGCTTAGGTCAGGGGGCGTCGAGTGGAAACACCATATATTTT. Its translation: CASSLGQGASSGNTIYF.

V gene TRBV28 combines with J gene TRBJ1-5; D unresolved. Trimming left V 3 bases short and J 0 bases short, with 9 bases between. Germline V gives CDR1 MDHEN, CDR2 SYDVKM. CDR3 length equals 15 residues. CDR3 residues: CASSLGDFSNQPQHF. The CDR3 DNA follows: TGTGCCAGCAGTTTGGGAGATTTTAGCAATCAGCCCCAGCATTTT.

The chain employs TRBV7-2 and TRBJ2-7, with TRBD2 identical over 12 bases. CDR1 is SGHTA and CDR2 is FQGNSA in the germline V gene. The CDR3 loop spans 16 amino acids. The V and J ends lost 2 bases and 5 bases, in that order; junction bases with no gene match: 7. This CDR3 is CASSLTGLAGGNEQYF. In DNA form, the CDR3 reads TGTGCCAGCAGCTTAACGGGTCTAGCGGGGGGGAACGAGCAGTACTTC. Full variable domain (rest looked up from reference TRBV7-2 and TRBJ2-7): GAGVSQSPSNKVTEKGKDVELRCDPISGHTALYWYRQSLGQGLEFLIYFQGNSAPDKSGLPSDRFSAERTGGSVSTLTIQRTQQEDSAVYLCASSLTGLAGGNEQYFGPGTRLTVT.

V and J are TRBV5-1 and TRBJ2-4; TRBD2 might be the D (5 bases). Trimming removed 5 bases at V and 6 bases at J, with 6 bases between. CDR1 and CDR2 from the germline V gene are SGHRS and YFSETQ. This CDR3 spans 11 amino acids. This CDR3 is CASRAGNIQYF. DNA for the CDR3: TGCGCCAGCAGGGCGGGAAACATTCAGTACTTC.

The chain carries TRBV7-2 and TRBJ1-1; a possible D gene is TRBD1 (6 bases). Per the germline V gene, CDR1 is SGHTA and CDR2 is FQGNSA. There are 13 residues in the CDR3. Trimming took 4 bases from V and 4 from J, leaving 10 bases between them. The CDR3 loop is CASSSRQATEAFF. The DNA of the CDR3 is TGTGCCAGCAGCTCTCGACAGGCCACTGAAGCTTTCTTT.

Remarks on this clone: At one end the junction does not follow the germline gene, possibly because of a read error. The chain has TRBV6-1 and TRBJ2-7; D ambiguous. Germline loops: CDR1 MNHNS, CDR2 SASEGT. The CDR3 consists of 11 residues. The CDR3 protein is CASSEGYQQYF. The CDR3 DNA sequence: TGTGCCAGCAGTGAAGGCTACCAGCAGTACTTC.

CDR3 DNA: TGTGCCACCAGCAGGACTCAGAACTACAATGAGCAGTTCTTC. This codes for CATSRTQNYNEQFF. V is TRBV24-1 and J is TRBJ2-1; tentatively, D is TRBD2 (5 bases). This CDR3 spans 14 amino acids. V shed 7 bases and J shed 3 bases, with 12 bases lying between them. CDR1 KGHDR and CDR2 SFDVKD come from the germline V gene.

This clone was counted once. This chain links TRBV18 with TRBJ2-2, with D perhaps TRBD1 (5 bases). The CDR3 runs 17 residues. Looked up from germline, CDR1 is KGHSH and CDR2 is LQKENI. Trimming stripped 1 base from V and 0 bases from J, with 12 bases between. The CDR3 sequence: CASSPLQVLSNTGELFF. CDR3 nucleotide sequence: TGTGCCAGCTCACCACTACAGGTTTTATCGAACACCGGGGAGCTGTTTTTT.

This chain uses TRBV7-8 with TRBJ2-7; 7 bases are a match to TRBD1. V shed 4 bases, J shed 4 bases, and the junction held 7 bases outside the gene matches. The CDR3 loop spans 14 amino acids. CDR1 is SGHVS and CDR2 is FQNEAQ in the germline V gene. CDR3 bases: TGTGCCAGCAGCTGGGCCGGACAGGAATACGAGCAGTACTTC. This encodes CASSWAGQEYEQYF.

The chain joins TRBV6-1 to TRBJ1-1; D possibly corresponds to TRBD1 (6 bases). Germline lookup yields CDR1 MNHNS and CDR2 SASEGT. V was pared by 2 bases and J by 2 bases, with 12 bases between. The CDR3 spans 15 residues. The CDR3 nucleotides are TGTGCCAGCAGTGAATCCAGGGGCCTCAACACTGAAGCTTTCTTT. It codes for CASSESRGLNTEAFF.

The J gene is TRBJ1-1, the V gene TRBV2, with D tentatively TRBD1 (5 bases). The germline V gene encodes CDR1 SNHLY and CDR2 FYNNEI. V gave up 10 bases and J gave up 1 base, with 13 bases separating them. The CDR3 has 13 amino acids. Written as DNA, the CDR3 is TGTGCCACTCACAGGAGGGGGAACACTGAAGCTTTCTTT. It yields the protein CATHRRGNTEAFF.